This T cell receptor (beta chain) was identified in a study of blood T cell repertoires in COVID-19. Turning to the study itself: Researchers got acute and convalescent COVID-19 samples from the United States, Italy and Spain. The cDNA or gDNA used as material had been derived from T cells, B-cell-depleted T cells, or PBMCs.

This clone came up a few times. In germline, CDR1 is MNHEY, CDR2 SMNVEV (reference sequence). The CDR3 sequence is 15 residues long. Losses at the gene ends were 3 bases for V and 4 bases for J; bases not matched to a gene: 6. Authors' data handling: Estimated nucleated cell counts came from reference gene primer amplification. Sequencing used immunoSEQ multiplex PCR; TCRdb keeps in-frame clones, though not all of them. V, J and clone size were drawn from that table, and D and trimming were deduced from the DNA. The sample records about 280,000 clones, 86% being singletons. This TCR came from a woman in her 30s who had recovered from COVID-19. The sequencing sample was made of peripheral blood. The chain employs TRBV27 and TRBJ2-7; TRBD2 matches at 10 bases. The CDR3 is CASSFQSSGGYEQYF. The CDR3 coding sequence is TGTGCCAGCAGTTTTCAGAGTAGCGGGGGGTACGAGCAGTACTTC.